The 9 T cell receptor beta chains below come from one sample, sequenced in a study of T cells after yellow fever vaccination. TCRdb called the 5' RACE reads again in MiXCR, with one record for every CDR3 protein. The sample carries about 240,000 distinct CDR3 sequences, 6.5% to 8.5% recorded once. Sequences were derived from CD4+ T cells sorted from PBMCs, sampled 15 days after the yellow fever booster vaccination. The receptors stem from a man in his thirties or forties who received the YFV17D yellow fever vaccine.

In the case of this clonotype: This sequence may be a read error, since a much larger clone differs from it by one base. The chain has TRBV20-1 and TRBJ2-1; 14 bases align to TRBD2. Trimming at V came to 5 bases and at J to 10 bases, leaving 7 bases not matched to a gene. The CDR3 is 14 amino acids. Germline assignment: CDR1 DFQATT and CDR2 SNEGSKA (reference sequence). The CDR3 protein is CSAGGTSGSLEQFF. CDR3 DNA sequence: TGCAGTGCTGGAGGGACTAGCGGGAGTTTGGAGCAGTTCTTC.

This clonotype was recorded many times. The gene calls are TRBV6-5 and TRBJ1-5; 9 nucleotides align to TRBD1. Per germline, CDR1 MNHEY and CDR2 SVGAGI. There are 13 residues in the CDR3. J was trimmed by 9 bases and V by 2 bases; bases with no gene match: 2. CDR3 amino acids: CASSYETGGPQHF. CDR3 DNA sequence: TGTGCCAGCAGTTACGAGACAGGGGGGCCCCAGCATTTT.

The genes are TRBV7-2 and TRBJ1-5, with TRBD1 as a possible D gene (5 bases). Trimming removed 5 bases from V and 6 bases from J, with 11 bases in between. Germline V CDR1 and CDR2: SGHTA, FQGNSA. The CDR3 runs to 13 residues. This CDR3 reads CASSDGGFQPQHF. DNA of the CDR3: TGTGCCAGCAGCGACGGGGGGTTTCAGCCCCAGCATTTT.

This clonotype came up a few times. The CDR3 reads CASSSRRGDTEQFF. CDR3 bases: TGTGCCAGCAGCTCCCGGCGGGGTGATACTGAGCAGTTCTTC. The rearrangement joins TRBV7-8 to TRBJ2-1; TRBD2 might be the D (6 bases). Per the germline V gene, CDR1 is SGHVS and CDR2 is FQNEAQ. V shed 4 bases and J shed 9 bases, with 16 bases lying between them. The CDR3 length is 14 residues. The full variable domain, in which reference TRBV7-8 and TRBJ2-1 provide the parts outside the CDR3, is GAGVSQSPRYKVAKRGQDVALRCDPISGHVSLFWYQQALGQGPEFLTYFQNEAQLDKSGLPSDRFFAERPEGSVSTLKIQRTQQEDSAVYLCASSSRRGDTEQFFGPGTRLTVL.

This clonotype was picked up a small number of times. V is TRBV20-1 and J is TRBJ2-7, with D unclear. Germline V gene lookup returns CDR1 DFQATT and CDR2 SNEGSKA (reference sequence). V was clipped by 3 bases and J by 5 bases, with 17 bases between them. The CDR3 extends over 14 amino acids. The CDR3 sequence: CSASVVRGVDEQYF. CDR3 nucleotide sequence: TGCAGTGCTAGTGTCGTTCGTGGCGTCGACGAGCAGTACTTC.

The rearrangement links TRBV30 to TRBJ1-1; D perhaps matches TRBD1 (5 bases). From germline, CDR1 is GTSNPN and CDR2 SVGIG (reference sequence). V was pared by 6 bases and J by 0 bases, with 14 bases between. This CDR3 has 14 amino acids. For the CDR3, the DNA is TGTGCCTGCGACAGACCGTTCATGAACACTGAAGCTTTCTTT. Translation gives CACDRPFMNTEAFF.

This chain joins TRBV5-1 and TRBJ2-7; D remains unclear. Trimming took off 1 base at V and 1 base at J, with 6 bases between the two ends. CDR1 SGHRS and CDR2 YFSETQ come from the germline V gene. The CDR3 extends over 13 amino acids. The CDR3 protein is CASSLYGSYEQYF. In nucleotides, the CDR3 is TGCGCCAGCAGCTTGTACGGATCCTACGAGCAGTACTTC.

V gene TRBV20-1 combines with J gene TRBJ2-1; D ambiguous. V gave up 1 base and J gave up 0 bases, with 13 bases separating them. CDR3 length: 16 amino acids. Germline CDR1 is DFQATT and CDR2 is SNEGSKA (reference sequence). CDR3 residues: CSARVAQARSYNEQFF. The CDR3 region has the DNA TGCAGTGCTAGAGTGGCCCAGGCTCGCTCCTACAATGAGCAGTTCTTC.

This clonotype came up a few times. The V and J genes are TRBV5-1 and TRBJ1-5, with unresolved D. Trimming took 0 bases from V and 6 from J, leaving 7 bases between them. Germline V CDR1 and CDR2: SGHRS, YFSETQ. The CDR3 covers 13 residues. CDR3 protein: CASSLVTGQPQHF. CDR3 in DNA: TGCGCCAGCAGCTTGGTGACGGGTCAGCCCCAGCATTTT.